This T cell receptor (beta chain) appears in the sequencing data of a study of cytomegalovirus exposure and HLA in healthy donors. CDR3 length: 13 amino acids. Per the germline V gene, CDR1 is MDHEN and CDR2 is SYDVKM. V was trimmed by 4 bases and J by 4 bases, leaving 9 bases between them. The primer mix had 60 Vbeta and 13 Jbeta primers. Measured with immunoSEQ multiplex PCR; TCRdb has only the in-frame clones, and not every one. The sample records about 59,000 clones, about 83% being singletons. The material sequenced was PBMCs. This TCR was sampled from a human donor in good health. The chain couples TRBV28 to TRBJ2-3, with TRBD2 as a possible D gene (6 bases). CDR3: CASSSGGSDTQYF. The CDR3 nucleotides read TGTGCCAGCAGTTCCGGGGGTTCAGATACGCAGTATTTT.